The 27 T cell receptor beta chains listed next were all sequenced from one sample in a study of T cell changes during pregnancy in multiple sclerosis (dated by TCRdb to the late 2010s). The library was produced with the immunoSEQ multiplex PCR assay. Held by TCRdb, this immuneACCESS table contains in-frame sequences only and omits some clones. Under half of the omission traces to an unresolved V gene where checked; the cause of the rest is unknown. Counted in this sample were approximately 25,000 clones; about 88% of them appeared once. The ten largest account for roughly 0.74% of the sample. Source: CD4+ T cells from peripheral blood mononuclear cells, taken in the first trimester of pregnancy. The receptor set was obtained from a female donor in good health, enrolled as a control in a pregnancy study.

The V and J genes are TRBV27 and TRBJ2-2, with D perhaps matching TRBD2 (6 bases). The V gene's germline CDR1 is MNHEY and CDR2 SMNVEV (reference sequence). V gave up 5 bases and J gave up 4 bases, with 11 bases separating them. CDR3 length: 14 amino acids. The CDR3 sequence is CASSPMGGTGELFF. The CDR3, as DNA: TGTGCCAGCAGTCCGATGGGGGGCACCGGGGAGCTGTTTTTT.

Relative to its sample, this clone is medium-sized. The V and J genes are TRBV9 and TRBJ2-2, with a tentative D call TRBD2 (6 bases). The V and J ends lost 0 bases and 6 bases respectively, with 15 bases between them. The V gene's germline CDR1 is SGDLS and CDR2 YYNGEE. This CDR3 comprises 16 residues. The CDR3 sequence: CASSVATQTSSGELFF. Here the CDR3 DNA reads TGTGCCAGCAGCGTAGCAACACAAACTAGCTCCGGGGAGCTGTTTTTT.

The chain combines TRBV21-1 with TRBJ2-2; the listed D gene, TRBD2, was not tested against the DNA. TRBV21-1 is a listed pseudogene. CDR3 length equals 16 residues. CDR3: CASSNGLAVNTGELFF. As DNA, the CDR3 is TGTGCCAGCAGCAACGGACTAGCGGTGAACACCGGGGAGCTGTTTTTT.

The rearrangement uses TRBV18 and TRBJ1-1; 8 positions agree with TRBD1. The V gene's germline CDR1 is KGHSH and CDR2 LQKENI. J gave up 10 bases and V 0 bases, and 7 bases lay outside the gene matches. The CDR3 loop spans 14 amino acids. CDR3: CASSPPARTGRAFF. CDR3 coding DNA: TGTGCCAGCTCACCACCTGCTCGGACAGGGCGAGCTTTCTTT.

This rearrangement joins TRBV28 to TRBJ2-1, with D possibly being TRBD2 (5 bases). This CDR3 is 15 amino acids long. V lost 6 bases and J 0 bases, leaving 12 bases between the germline ends. Germline lookup yields CDR1 MDHEN and CDR2 SYDVKM. The CDR3 region is CASRVSGSSYNEQFF. The CDR3 DNA follows: TGTGCCAGCAGGGTCAGCGGCTCCTCCTACAATGAGCAGTTCTTC.

In this sample, this clone turned up once. The chain carries TRBV7-9 and TRBJ2-5; TRBD2 aligns across 14 bases. This CDR3 contains 17 residues. V was clipped by 5 bases and J by 4 bases; unmatched bases: 9. Germline loops: CDR1 SEHNR, CDR2 FQNEAQ (reference sequence). CDR3 sequence (DNA): TGTGCCAGCAGCATACGACTAGCGGGAGGGCCGGGAGAGACCCAGTACTTC. It codes for CASSIRLAGGPGETQYF.

The rearrangement uses TRBV7-2 and TRBJ2-3, with a possible D match to TRBD1 (5 bases). V was trimmed by 5 bases and J by 4 bases, leaving 22 bases between them. The CDR3 totals 17 residues. Germline CDR1 reads SGHTA; CDR2 reads FQGNSA. CDR3 sequence: CASSPRGGQSLADTQYF. In DNA form, the CDR3 reads TGTGCCAGCAGCCCAAGGGGTGGTCAGAGTCTCGCAGATACGCAGTATTTT.

CDR3 residues: CASSIEGPTINYGYTF. DNA of the CDR3: TGTGCCAGTAGTATCGAAGGGCCGACTATTAACTATGGCTACACCTTC. V gene TRBV19 combines with J gene TRBJ1-2; D is unresolved. The CDR3 loop spans 16 amino acids. Germline CDR1 reads LNHDA; CDR2 reads SQIVND (reference sequence). The ends were cut back, 3 bases at V and 1 base at J, with 15 bases in the middle.

V and J are TRBV11-2 and TRBJ2-3; tentative D call: TRBD2 (5 bases). The CDR3 consists of 16 residues. Trimming pared 5 bases from V and 5 bases from J, leaving 20 bases between. Germline V gives CDR1 SGHAT, CDR2 FQNNGV. Here the CDR3 reads CASSPVANTLGDTQYF. The CDR3 nucleotides are TGTGCCAGCAGCCCAGTAGCGAACACCCTGGGAGATACGCAGTATTTT.

The chain has TRBV15 and TRBJ1-1; the D gene is possibly TRBD1 (6 bases). Looked up from germline, CDR1 is LNHNV and CDR2 is YYDKDF (reference sequence). The CDR3 spans 15 residues. The germline V and J ends were trimmed by 8 bases and 4 bases, with 20 bases remaining between them. CDR3 DNA sequence: TGTGCCACCGGGGTGAGGGACACAAGGGGCACTGAAGCTTTCTTT. Protein product: CATGVRDTRGTEAFF.

The chain is built from TRBV5-4 and TRBJ2-7; a weak D match, TRBD2 (5 bases). The CDR3 has 16 residues. Germline V gives CDR1 SGHNT, CDR2 YYREEE (reference sequence). Trimming pared 1 base from V and 5 bases from J, leaving 19 bases between. DNA for the CDR3: TGTGCCAGCAGCTTGAACGAAATGAGGGCGAGGAACGAGCAGTACTTC. This codes for CASSLNEMRARNEQYF.

This sequence joins TRBV7-3 and TRBJ2-3, with D perhaps matching TRBD1 (6 bases). The germline CDR1 and CDR2 sequences are SGHTA and FQGTGA. Between the trimmed V and J ends, which lost 1 base and 5 bases, there was a span of 13 bases. CDR3 length: 15 residues. CDR3 amino acids: CASSLMVGAGDTQYF. Here the CDR3 DNA reads TGTGCCAGCAGCTTAATGGTGGGGGCGGGAGATACGCAGTATTTT. Based on the CDR3 plus reference TRBV7-3 and TRBJ2-3, the full variable domain is GAGVSQTPSNKVTEKGKYVELRCDPISGHTALYWYRQSLGQGPEFLIYFQGTGAADDSGLPNDRFFAVRPEGSVSTLKIQRTERGDSAVYLCASSLMVGAGDTQYFGPGTRLTVL.

CDR3 coding DNA: TGTGCCATCAGTCAGGACAGGGGTTTACTAGGCTACACCTTC. It yields the protein CAISQDRGLLGYTF. The V gene is TRBV10-3, the J gene TRBJ1-2, with 9 bases aligning to TRBD1. The V segment lost 5 bases and the J segment 8 bases; nucleotides outside the gene matches: 9. Looked up from germline, CDR1 is ENHRY and CDR2 is SYGVKD. The CDR3 spans 14 residues.

The CDR3 nucleotides are TGTGCCAGCAGCTTAGTCCCAGGGGCCGGTTACAATGAGCAGTTCTTC. Protein product: CASSLVPGAGYNEQFF. V usage is TRBV7-6 and J usage is TRBJ2-1, with TRBD1 as a possible D gene (6 bases). The germline V gene has CDR1 SGHVS and CDR2 FNYEAQ. Trimming removed 1 base from V and 4 bases from J, with 14 bases in between. The CDR3 covers 16 residues. The full variable domain, rest sourced from reference TRBV7-6 and TRBJ2-1, is GAGVSQSPRYKVTKRGQDVALRCDPISGHVSLYWYRQALGQGPEFLTYFNYEAQQDKSGLPNDRFSAERPEGSISTLTIQRTEQRDSAMYRCASSLVPGAGYNEQFFGPGTRLTVL.

The chain is built from TRBV9 and TRBJ2-7; the match to TRBD2 covers 12 bases. The CDR3 has 15 amino acids. Trimming removed 3 bases from V and 2 bases from J; junction bases left unmatched: 3. From germline, CDR1 is SGDLS and CDR2 YYNGEE. The CDR3 is CASSGRLAGAYEQYF. Here the CDR3 DNA reads TGTGCCAGCAGCGGAAGACTAGCGGGGGCCTACGAGCAGTACTTC.

The rearrangement uses TRBV7-2 and TRBJ2-7, with TRBD2 as a possible D gene (5 bases). CDR1 is SGHTA, CDR2 FQGNSA, per germline. CDR3 size: 12 residues. V lost 6 bases and J lost 4, with 10 bases in between. CDR3 in amino acids: CASSARDYEQYF. The CDR3 bases are TGTGCCAGCAGTGCTCGGGATTACGAGCAGTACTTC.

This chain links TRBV6-5 with TRBJ2-3, with D perhaps matching TRBD2 (6 bases). The CDR3 sequence is 15 residues long. From germline, CDR1 is MNHEY and CDR2 SVGAGI. Trimming shortened V by 0 bases and J by 1 base, and 8 bases separated the two germline ends. CDR3 bases: TGTGCCAGCAGTTACTCGGCTAGCGGCACAGATACGCAGTATTTT. Its translation: CASSYSASGTDTQYF.

This clone appeared a single time. The V call is TRBV28, the J call TRBJ2-5; TRBD1 aligns across 11 bases. Germline assignment: CDR1 MDHEN and CDR2 SYDVKM. CDR3 size: 16 residues. The junction had 7 bases not matched to a gene; V was cut back by 6 bases and J by 1 base. The DNA of the CDR3 is TGTGCCAGCAGCCCCCCCGGGACAGGGGGCCAAGAGACCCAGTACTTC. Residues: CASSPPGTGGQETQYF.

This sequence joins TRBV28 and TRBJ2-7; 9 positions match TRBD1. Unmatched junction bases numbered 9, after V lost 5 bases and J lost 4 bases. The CDR3 consists of 15 residues. Germline V lookup: CDR1 MDHEN, CDR2 SYDVKM. The CDR3 sequence is CASSLSGTGRYEQYF. The CDR3 DNA reads as TGTGCCAGCAGTCTCTCCGGGACAGGGAGGTACGAGCAGTACTTC.

The J gene is TRBJ2-2, the V gene TRBV2; D is perhaps TRBD2 (6 bases). The V end was cut by 8 bases, the J end by 2 bases, with 12 bases between. This CDR3 comprises 14 residues. Germline CDR1 reads SNHLY; CDR2 reads FYNNEI. The CDR3 spells CASRRTTNTGELFF. CDR3 nucleotide sequence: TGTGCCAGCCGACGGACTACCAACACCGGGGAGCTGTTTTTT.

This chain connects TRBV5-1 to TRBJ1-5; D is perhaps TRBD1 (5 bases). V shed 1 base and J shed 5 bases, with 10 bases lying between them. Germline CDR1 SGHRS, CDR2 YFSETQ. The CDR3 covers 14 residues. The CDR3 region has the DNA TGCGCCAGCAGCTTGACAGGTACGGATCAGCCCCAGCATTTT. It is translated as CASSLTGTDQPQHF.

V usage is TRBV5-1 and J usage is TRBJ2-5, with D possibly being TRBD1 (5 bases). This CDR3 contains 14 residues. CDR1 and CDR2 from the germline V gene are SGHRS and YFSETQ. V was cut by 3 bases and J by 5 bases, with 14 bases left in between. CDR3 sequence (DNA): TGCGCCAGCAGCTCTAACAGGCCCGGGGAGACCCAGTACTTC. This translates into CASSSNRPGETQYF.

The V call is TRBV9, the J call TRBJ1-1, with D perhaps TRBD1 (5 bases). In germline, CDR1 is SGDLS, CDR2 YYNGEE. V dropped 2 bases and J dropped 0 bases, with 14 bases sitting between them. The CDR3 runs 16 residues. CDR3 in amino acids: CASSVSGGRMNTEAFF. DNA of the CDR3: TGTGCCAGCAGCGTTTCGGGGGGTAGAATGAACACTGAAGCTTTCTTT.

The rearrangement uses TRBV29-1 and TRBJ2-2; tentatively, D is TRBD2 (7 bases). The germline CDR1 and CDR2 sequences are SQVTM and ANQGSEA. V lost 7 bases to trimming and J lost 2 bases, with 11 bases between them. The CDR3 consists of 13 residues. The CDR3 region has the DNA TGCAGCGCAGGGGAGGGAAACACCGGGGAGCTGTTTTTT. It encodes CSAGEGNTGELFF.

The V and J genes are TRBV7-9 and TRBJ1-5; 7 bases align to TRBD1. CDR1 is SEHNR and CDR2 is FQNEAQ in the germline V gene (reference sequence). The J segment lost 4 bases and the V segment lost 1 base, leaving 7 bases of the junction unmatched. The CDR3 is 16 amino acids. Here the CDR3 reads CASSLGSGQRNQPQHF. Written as DNA, the CDR3 is TGTGCCAGCAGCTTAGGGTCGGGACAGCGGAATCAGCCCCAGCATTTT.

This chain links TRBV14 with TRBJ2-3; maybe TRBD2 (6 bases). V lost 6 bases, J lost 4 bases, and 14 bases lay in between. Looked up from germline, CDR1 is SGHDN and CDR2 is FVKESK. The CDR3 length is 14 residues. The chain's CDR3 is CASSPRLVADTQYF. The CDR3 bases are TGTGCCAGCAGTCCACGACTAGTAGCAGATACGCAGTATTTT.

The J gene is TRBJ2-1, the V gene TRBV15; possible D gene TRBD1, 5 bases. In germline, CDR1 is LNHNV, CDR2 YYDKDF (reference sequence). The CDR3 sequence is 14 residues long. V was clipped by 1 base and J by 9 bases, with 13 bases between them. The CDR3 DNA sequence: TGTGCCACCAGCAGAGCTACGCCCCAGGGTGAGCAGTTCTTC. Translating it yields CATSRATPQGEQFF. Variable domain in full (rest from reference TRBV15 and TRBJ2-1): DAMVIQNPRYQVTQFGKPVTLSCSQTLNHNVMYWYQQKSSQAPKLLFHYYDKDFNNEADTPDNFQSRRPNTSFCFLDIRSPGLGDTAMYLCATSRATPQGEQFFGPGTRLTVL.